Listed below are T cell receptor beta chains from one sample, sequenced in a study of shared clonotypes between healthy human individuals. Sequenced by immunoSEQ multiplex PCR; TCRdb stores in-frame clones only, minus some. This table has 740,000 or so clones, roughly 73% appearing once. The sample consisted of memory CD4+ T cells sorted from blood. These receptors were obtained from a woman in her 30s in good health. Each CDR3 is given with its conserved first and last residue. D genes are given only for firm matches. The size entry is marked missing in some rows and otherwise reads once, few, many or a size class.

size: .
D: .
J: TRBJ2-1
V: TRBV7-9
CDR3: CASSFQGNNEQFF
DNA: TGTGCCAGCAGCTTTCAAGGAAACAATGAGCAGTTCTTC

size: .
D: TRBD1
J: TRBJ1-5
V: TRBV28
CDR3: CASSTLTGGNNQPQHF
DNA: TGTGCCAGCAGTACCCTGACAGGGGGCAACAATCAGCCCCAGCATTTT

size: .
D: .
J: TRBJ1-5
V: TRBV5-1
CDR3: CASSLGVSNQPQHF
DNA: TGCGCCAGCAGCTTGGGGGTTAGCAATCAGCCCCAGCATTTT

size: .
D: TRBD1
J: TRBJ2-3
V: TRBV7-9
CDR3: CASSNDRATDTQYF
DNA: TGTGCCAGCAGCAACGACAGGGCCACAGATACGCAGTATTTT

size: .
D: .
J: TRBJ2-5
V: TRBV14
CDR3: CASSPSGAGQGTQYF
DNA: TGTGCCAGCAGCCCCTCGGGGGCAGGCCAAGGGACCCAGTACTTC

size: .
D: TRBD1
J: TRBJ2-5
V: TRBV2
CDR3: CASSDLGQGFETQYF
DNA: TGTGCCAGCAGTGACCTGGGACAGGGGTTCGAGACCCAGTACTTC

size: .
D: .
J: TRBJ2-7
V: TRBV11-2
CDR3: CASSPAKKQYF
DNA: TGTGCCAGCAGCCCCGCGAAGAAGCAGTACTTC

size: few
D: .
J: TRBJ2-7
V: TRBV10-2
CDR3: CATSQRARHTGKNEQYF
DNA: TGCGCCACCAGCCAGCGGGCGCGCCATACAGGGAAGAACGAGCAGTACTTC

size: .
D: TRBD1
J: TRBJ2-5
V: TRBV6-1
CDR3: CASSLGQGPGAQYF
DNA: TGTGCCAGCAGTTTAGGACAGGGACCCGGTGCCCAGTACTTC

size: .
D: TRBD1
J: TRBJ2-1
V: TRBV27
CDR3: CASRQGQGMNNEQFF
DNA: TGTGCCAGCAGACAGGGACAGGGGATGAACAATGAGCAGTTCTTC

size: .
D: .
J: TRBJ1-5
V: TRBV19
CDR3: CASSLRGSNQPQHF
DNA: TGTGCCAGTAGCCTTAGGGGGAGCAATCAGCCCCAGCATTTT

size: .
D: .
J: TRBJ1-2
V: TRBV5-5
CDR3: CASSLADIAGYTF
DNA: TGTGCCAGCAGCTTGGCCGACATAGCTGGCTACACCTTC

size: .
D: .
J: TRBJ2-4
V: TRBV30
CDR3: CAWSVQDLQYF
DNA: TGTGCCTGGAGTGTACAGGACTTGCAGTACTTC

size: .
D: TRBD2
J: TRBJ2-1
V: TRBV7-9
CDR3: CASSLGTSGRVNEQFF
DNA: TGTGCCAGCAGCTTAGGAACTAGCGGGAGGGTCAATGAGCAGTTCTTC

size: .
D: TRBD1
J: TRBJ1-4
V: TRBV2
CDR3: CASRSTGSAGEKLFF
DNA: TGTGCCAGCAGATCGACAGGGTCTGCGGGTGAAAAACTGTTTTTT

size: .
D: TRBD1
J: TRBJ1-4
V: TRBV9
CDR3: CASSVGQGRGEKLFF
DNA: TGTGCCAGCAGCGTCGGACAGGGCAGGGGTGAAAAACTGTTTTTT

size: once
D: .
J: TRBJ2-1
V: TRBV18
CDR3: CASSPRQGGNEQFF
DNA: TGTGCCAGCTCACCCCGCCAGGGAGGCAATGAGCAGTTCTTC

size: few
D: TRBD1
J: TRBJ2-7
V: TRBV6-1
CDR3: CASSENRGSPYEQYF
DNA: TGTGCCAGCAGTGAGAACAGGGGGAGTCCCTACGAGCAGTACTTC

size: .
D: .
J: TRBJ2-7
V: TRBV6-1
CDR3: CASSRTVAAYEQYF
DNA: TGTGCCAGCAGTAGGACAGTCGCCGCCTACGAGCAGTACTTC

size: few
D: .
J: TRBJ1-3
V: TRBV1
CDR3: CTSSQTRPQGTIYF
DNA: TGCACCAGCAGCCAAACCCGCCCCCAGGGCACCATATATTTT

size: .
D: .
J: TRBJ2-1
V: TRBV4-1
CDR3: CASSQGRGRSSYNEQFF
DNA: TGCGCCAGCAGCCAAGGCCGTGGGCGGAGCTCCTACAATGAGCAGTTCTTC

size: .
D: TRBD2
J: TRBJ2-3
V: TRBV5-1
CDR3: CASSLVTSATDTQYF
DNA: TGCGCCAGCAGCTTGGTGACTAGCGCCACAGATACGCAGTATTTT

size: .
D: .
J: TRBJ2-5
V: TRBV10-3
CDR3: CAISERVDGETQYF
DNA: TGTGCCATCAGTGAAAGGGTCGATGGAGAGACCCAGTACTTC

size: .
D: .
J: TRBJ2-4
V: TRBV4-1
CDR3: CASSQETAGGKNIQYF
DNA: TGCGCCAGCAGCCAAGAAACCGCTGGAGGCAAAAACATTCAGTACTTC

size: .
D: TRBD1
J: TRBJ1-2
V: TRBV6-4
CDR3: CASRQTGMDGYTF
DNA: TGTGCCAGCAGACAGACAGGGATGGATGGCTACACCTTC

size: .
D: .
J: TRBJ1-5
V: TRBV28
CDR3: CASSSEGGLNQPQHF
DNA: TGTGCCAGCAGCTCTGAGGGGGGGCTAAATCAGCCCCAGCATTTT

size: .
D: .
J: TRBJ2-7
V: TRBV10-3
CDR3: CAISNGLGEQYF
DNA: TGTGCCATCAGCAACGGGTTGGGGGAGCAGTACTTC

size: .
D: .
J: TRBJ2-7
V: TRBV5-5
CDR3: CASSPGTALYEQYF
DNA: TGTGCCAGCAGCCCCGGGACCGCTCTCTACGAGCAGTACTTC

size: .
D: TRBD1
J: TRBJ1-1
V: TRBV6-6
CDR3: CASSDRGLEAFF
DNA: TGTGCCAGCAGCGACAGGGGGTTGGAAGCTTTCTTT

size: .
D: TRBD1
J: TRBJ1-4
V: TRBV28
CDR3: CASIQGIEGKLFF
DNA: TGTGCCAGCATACAGGGGATAGAGGGAAAACTGTTTTTT

size: .
D: TRBD1
J: TRBJ1-2
V: TRBV7-9
CDR3: CASSLGQGFGYTF
DNA: TGTGCCAGCAGCTTGGGACAGGGTTTTGGCTACACCTTC

size: .
D: .
J: TRBJ1-3
V: TRBV28
CDR3: CASSRPPRFPIRGVVSGNTIYF
DNA: TGTGCCAGCAGTCGCCCCCCCAGGTTCCCTATTAGGGGGGTGGTATCTGGAAACACCATATATTTT

size: once
D: TRBD2
J: TRBJ2-7
V: TRBV28
CDR3: CASSSGLPPYEQYF
DNA: TGTGCCAGCAGCTCGGGACTACCACCCTACGAGCAGTACTTC

size: few
D: .
J: TRBJ1-5
V: TRBV19
CDR3: CASSNPGGGNQPQHF
DNA: TGTGCCAGTAGTAATCCAGGCGGGGGCAATCAGCCCCAGCATTTT

size: .
D: TRBD1
J: TRBJ2-7
V: TRBV7-9
CDR3: CASSPRQGAHEQYF
DNA: TGTGCCAGCAGCCCAAGACAGGGGGCTCACGAGCAGTACTTC

size: .
D: TRBD1
J: TRBJ2-7
V: TRBV18
CDR3: CASSPFRSTGTGTREQYF
DNA: TGTGCCAGCTCACCGTTTCGGAGCACCGGGACAGGCACGCGCGAGCAGTACTTC

size: .
D: .
J: TRBJ2-5
V: TRBV14
CDR3: CASSQTETQYF
DNA: TGTGCCAGCAGCCAGACCGAGACCCAGTACTTC

size: .
D: TRBD1
J: TRBJ2-3
V: TRBV6-6
CDR3: CASSYLQTGAADTQYF
DNA: TGTGCCAGCAGTTACCTACAGACAGGGGCGGCAGATACGCAGTATTTT

size: few
D: TRBD1
J: TRBJ1-4
V: TRBV5-1
CDR3: CASSWDRRNEKLFF
DNA: TGCGCCAGCAGCTGGGACAGGCGGAATGAAAAACTGTTTTTT

size: few
D: .
J: TRBJ2-5
V: TRBV28
CDR3: CASSSNHGAQETQYF
DNA: TGTGCCAGCAGCTCAAACCACGGAGCCCAAGAGACCCAGTACTTC

size: .
D: TRBD2
J: TRBJ2-7
V: TRBV28
CDR3: CASNSLAGAWYEQYF
DNA: TGTGCCAGCAATTCTCTAGCGGGAGCTTGGTACGAGCAGTACTTC

size: .
D: .
J: TRBJ2-7
V: TRBV7-2
CDR3: CASSFDGAGSYEQYF
DNA: TGTGCCAGCAGCTTTGACGGAGCGGGCTCCTACGAGCAGTACTTC

size: few
D: .
J: TRBJ1-5
V: TRBV28
CDR3: CASTGSNNQPQHF
DNA: TGTGCCAGCACGGGGTCAAACAATCAGCCCCAGCATTTT

size: .
D: TRBD1
J: TRBJ1-2
V: TRBV5-4
CDR3: CASSRVRQGAGYGYTF
DNA: TGTGCCAGCAGCCGTGTGAGACAGGGCGCCGGGTATGGCTACACCTTC

size: .
D: TRBD2
J: TRBJ2-5
V: TRBV28
CDR3: CASRPTSGRGESQETQYF
DNA: TGTGCCAGCAGACCGACTAGCGGGAGGGGAGAGAGCCAAGAGACCCAGTACTTC

size: .
D: .
J: TRBJ2-7
V: TRBV18
CDR3: CASSPRDGDYEQYF
DNA: TGTGCCAGCTCACCTCGGGACGGTGACTACGAGCAGTACTTC

size: many
D: .
J: TRBJ2-7
V: TRBV28
CDR3: CASSLRAGQYF
DNA: TGTGCCAGCAGTCTTAGGGCTGGACAGTACTTC

size: .
D: TRBD1
J: TRBJ1-5
V: TRBV2
CDR3: CASDAGGGNQPQHF
DNA: TGTGCCAGCGACGCAGGGGGTGGCAATCAGCCCCAGCATTTT

size: .
D: .
J: TRBJ1-5
V: TRBV2
CDR3: CASSEGRVPNQPQHF
DNA: TGTGCCAGCAGTGAAGGCAGGGTGCCCAATCAGCCCCAGCATTTT

size: few
D: .
J: TRBJ1-5
V: TRBV27
CDR3: CASSQSLDRNQPQHF
DNA: TGTGCCAGCAGCCAGAGTTTAGACAGAAATCAGCCCCAGCATTTT

size: .
D: .
J: TRBJ1-3
V: TRBV21-1
CDR3: CASSEAGGRSGNTIYF
DNA: TGTGCCAGCTCTGAAGCCGGGGGCCGCTCTGGAAACACCATATATTTT

size: few
D: TRBD2
J: TRBJ2-7
V: TRBV2
CDR3: CASSGQLAGGAEQYF
DNA: TGTGCCAGCAGTGGTCAGTTAGCGGGAGGGGCCGAGCAGTACTTC

size: .
D: TRBD1
J: TRBJ1-6
V: TRBV2
CDR3: CASRAGTGYSPLHF
DNA: TGTGCCAGCAGGGCCGGGACAGGATATTCACCCCTCCACTTT

size: .
D: TRBD1
J: TRBJ2-5
V: TRBV25-1
CDR3: CASSPQTGSTKETQYF
DNA: TGTGCCAGCAGTCCTCAGACAGGGTCGACCAAGGAGACCCAGTACTTC

size: few
D: .
J: TRBJ2-7
V: TRBV6-1
CDR3: CASIQRFLSGDEQYF
DNA: TGTGCCAGTATACAGCGGTTTTTGTCAGGGGATGAGCAGTACTTC

size: few
D: .
J: TRBJ2-2
V: TRBV6-4
CDR3: CASRPFQGTGELFF
DNA: TGTGCCAGCAGACCTTTCCAAGGCACCGGGGAGCTGTTTTTT

size: .
D: .
J: TRBJ2-3
V: TRBV18
CDR3: CASSRGDTDTQYF
DNA: TGTGCCAGCTCAAGAGGGGACACAGATACGCAGTATTTT

size: .
D: TRBD1
J: TRBJ2-7
V: TRBV28
CDR3: CASSVGTGFTHEQYF
DNA: TGTGCCAGCAGTGTGGGGACAGGGTTTACCCACGAGCAGTACTTC

size: .
D: TRBD1
J: TRBJ1-3
V: TRBV9
CDR3: CASSATGVGNTIYF
DNA: TGTGCCAGCAGCGCCACAGGGGTCGGAAACACCATATATTTT